Here is one T cell receptor beta chain with its context. The antigen remains unidentified. The data stem from a study of chemoradiotherapy in HPV16-positive cancers. CDR1 and CDR2 (germline): MNHEY, SMNVEV (reference sequence). The CDR3 sequence is 17 residues long. The junction had 13 bases not matched to a gene; V was cut back by 6 bases and J by 6 bases. Study outcomes and limitations: The functional HPV-specific definition rests on just a couple of HPV16-positive patients.

Measured with immunoSEQ multiplex PCR; TCRdb has only the in-frame clones, and not every one. The sample lists around 62,000 clones, roughly 90% seen once, with under 4.5% in the top ten. The material was blood, obtained from a patient who underwent chemoradiotherapy. The sequence was collected from a human donor with HPV-associated anogenital cancer. This sequence joins TRBV27 and TRBJ2-7; TRBD2 agrees at 14 bases. CDR3 residues: CASSTLRGTSGSGEQYF. CDR3 sequence (DNA): TGTGCCAGCAGCACCCTTCGAGGGACTAGCGGGAGCGGCGAGCAGTACTTC.